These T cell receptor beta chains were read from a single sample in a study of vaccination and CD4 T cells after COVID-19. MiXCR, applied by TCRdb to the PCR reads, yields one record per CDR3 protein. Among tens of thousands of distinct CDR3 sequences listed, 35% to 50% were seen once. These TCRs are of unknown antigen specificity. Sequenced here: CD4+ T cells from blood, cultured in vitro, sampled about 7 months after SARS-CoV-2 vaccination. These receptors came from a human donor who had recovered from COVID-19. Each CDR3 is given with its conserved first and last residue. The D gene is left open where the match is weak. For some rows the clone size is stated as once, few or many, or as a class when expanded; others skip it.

CSARKGVTEAFF	TGCAGTGCTAGAAAGGGGGTCACTGAAGCTTTCTTT	TRBV20-1	-	few	TRBJ1-1
CSAPGETQYF	TGCAGTGCCCCCGGGGAGACCCAGTACTTC	TRBV20-1	-	-	TRBJ2-5
CSASGTSIGELFF	TGCAGTGCTTCCGGGACTAGCATCGGGGAGCTGTTTTTT	TRBV20-1	TRBD2	few	TRBJ2-2
CASSLDARRGPDSPLHF	TGTGCCAGCAGCTTAGATGCAAGACGGGGGCCGGACTCACCCCTCCACTTT	TRBV7-8	-	few	TRBJ1-6
CASTDHGHPQHF	TGTGCCAGCACTGACCATGGGCATCCGCAGCATTTT	TRBV6-1	-	-	TRBJ1-5
CSVPKPRGETQYF	TGCAGTGTCCCGAAACCGCGGGGGGAGACCCAGTACTTC	TRBV20-1	TRBD2	-	TRBJ2-5
CSARLDRGSPLHF	TGCAGTGCTAGACTTGACAGGGGTTCACCCCTCCACTTT	TRBV20-1	TRBD1	-	TRBJ1-6
CTSSQEVRDHTDTQYF	TGCACCAGCAGCCAAGAAGTAAGGGACCACACAGATACGCAGTATTTT	TRBV1	-	-	TRBJ2-3
CASRGTGNQPQHF	TGTGCCAGCAGGGGTACAGGGAATCAGCCCCAGCATTTT	TRBV6-2/TRBV6-3	-	medium-sized	TRBJ1-5
CASSQGAEGLETQYF	TGCGCCAGCAGTCAAGGGGCGGAGGGTCTTGAGACCCAGTACTTC	TRBV23-1	-	-	TRBJ2-5
CASSVTSASSYEQYF	TGTGCCAGTAGCGTGACTAGCGCCAGCTCCTACGAGCAGTACTTC	TRBV19	TRBD2	-	TRBJ2-7
CASSLVSRTVNTEAFF	TGTGCCAGCAGCTTGGTCTCTAGGACAGTGAACACTGAAGCTTTCTTT	TRBV7-2	-	few	TRBJ1-1
CASSLSGGGGGYTF	TGTGCCAGCAGTTTATCGGGGGGAGGAGGTGGCTACACCTTC	TRBV27	-	-	TRBJ1-2
CASSLNRVPETQYF	TGTGCCAGCAGTCTTAACAGGGTGCCGGAGACCCAGTACTTC	TRBV28	-	few	TRBJ2-5
CASSGNRGKGAGANVLTF	TGTGCCAGCAGCGGGAACAGGGGAAAAGGGGCTGGGGCCAACGTCCTGACTTTC	TRBV28	TRBD1	-	TRBJ2-6
CASSEIGYTF	TGTGCCAGCAGTGAAATTGGCTACACCTTC	TRBV6-1	-	-	TRBJ1-2
CASSLKGGPWEQYF	TGTGCCAGCAGTTTAAAGGGTGGGCCCTGGGAGCAGTACTTC	TRBV6-5	-	once	TRBJ2-7
CASSLTARTDTQYF	TGTGCCAGCAGCTTAACCGCCCGCACAGATACGCAGTATTTT	TRBV11-3	-	-	TRBJ2-3
CATSRVAGLQHF	TGTGCCACCAGCAGAGTAGCCGGTCTCCAGCATTTT	TRBV15	-	few	TRBJ1-5
CASSLRGGGSYEQYF	TGTGCCAGCAGCCTCCGCGGGGGGGGCTCCTACGAGCAGTACTTC	TRBV7-3	TRBD2	-	TRBJ2-7
CASSFSRGEQYF	TGTGCCAGCAGTTTCTCGCGGGGCGAGCAGTACTTC	TRBV27	-	-	TRBJ2-7
CSAMPGTGLAYEQYF	TGCAGTGCTATGCCAGGGACAGGGCTGGCCTACGAGCAGTACTTC	TRBV20-1	TRBD1	-	TRBJ2-7